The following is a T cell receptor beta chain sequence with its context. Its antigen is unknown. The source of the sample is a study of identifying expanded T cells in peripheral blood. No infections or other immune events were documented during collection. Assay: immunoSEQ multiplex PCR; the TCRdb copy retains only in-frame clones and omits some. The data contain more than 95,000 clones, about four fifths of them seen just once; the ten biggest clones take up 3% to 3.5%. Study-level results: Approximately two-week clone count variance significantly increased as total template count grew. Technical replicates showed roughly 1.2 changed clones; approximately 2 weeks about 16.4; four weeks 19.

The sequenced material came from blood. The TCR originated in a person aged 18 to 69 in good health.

CDR3 sequence: CASSLDRVGLKVGTEAFF. The CDR3 bases are TGTGCCAGCAGCTTAGATCGAGTAGGGTTAAAGGTGGGAACTGAAGCTTTCTTT. The rearrangement joins TRBV11-3 to TRBJ1-1; D unclear. This CDR3 spans 18 amino acids. Germline V gives CDR1 SGHNT, CDR2 YENEEA. Trimming left V 0 bases short and J 5 bases short, with 22 bases between.